The 14 T cell receptor beta chains reported below all come from one sample, sequenced in a study of technical replicates of blood from several donors. Only in-frame clones appear in the TCRdb table, and some are missing; sequencing was by immunoSEQ multiplex PCR. Seen here are some 70,000 clones, about 91% observed once, and the top ten hold approximately 0.4%. The sequenced sample was T cells isolated from PBMCs. These TCRs come from a human donor in good health.

CDR3 residues: CASSLRGSGLGEQFF. The CDR3 DNA sequence: TGTGCCAGCAGCTTGAGGGGTAGCGGGCTGGGTGAGCAGTTCTTC. V and J are TRBV7-3 and TRBJ2-1; 7 positions match TRBD2. The ends lost 3 bases at V and 9 bases at J; junction bases unmatched: 11. The germline CDR1 and CDR2 sequences are SGHTA and FQGTGA. The length of the CDR3 is 15 residues. Full variable domain (missing parts from reference TRBV7-3 and TRBJ2-1): GAGVSQTPSNKVTEKGKYVELRCDPISGHTALYWYRQSLGQGPEFLIYFQGTGAADDSGLPNDRFFAVRPEGSVSTLKIQRTERGDSAVYLCASSLRGSGLGEQFFGPGTRLTVL.

The chain joins TRBV5-1 to TRBJ2-1; TRBD2 matches at 13 bases. V shed 2 bases, J shed 6 bases, and the junction held 2 bases outside the gene matches. Germline loops: CDR1 SGHRS, CDR2 YFSETQ. The CDR3 runs to 15 residues. The CDR3 nucleotides are TGCGCCAGCAGCTTACTAGCGGGAGGGATCAATGAGCAGTTCTTC. Encoded protein: CASSLLAGGINEQFF.

The rearrangement links TRBV5-1 to TRBJ1-3; 7 nucleotides match TRBD1. This CDR3 is 16 amino acids long. J gave up 2 bases and V 4 bases, and 9 bases lay outside the gene matches. Germline CDR1 reads SGHRS; CDR2 reads YFSETQ. The CDR3 sequence: CASSPQPGTAGNTIYF. The CDR3 bases are TGCGCCAGCAGCCCCCAGCCGGGGACAGCTGGAAACACCATATATTTT.

J is TRBJ2-7 and V is TRBV28; TRBD2 agrees at 8 bases. V gave up 5 bases and J gave up 3 bases; unmatched junction bases: 9. CDR3 length: 15 residues. Per germline, CDR1 MDHEN and CDR2 SYDVKM. CDR3 coding DNA: TGTGCCAGCAGTCCGGGGCGGGGGGCCGGCTACGAGCAGTACTTC. Translating gives CASSPGRGAGYEQYF.

This chain connects TRBV5-6 to TRBJ2-7; maybe TRBD2 (5 bases). Germline V CDR1 and CDR2: SGHDT, YYEEEE. This CDR3 comprises 14 residues. Trimming took off 1 base at V and 2 bases at J, with 10 bases between the two ends. This chain's CDR3 is CASSLKEAAYEQYF. The CDR3 DNA reads TGTGCCAGCAGCTTGAAGGAGGCCGCCTACGAGCAGTACTTC. Complete variable domain (other parts from reference TRBV5-6 and TRBJ2-7): DAGVTQSPTHLIKTRGQQVTLRCSPKSGHDTVSWYQQALGQGPQFIFQYYEEEERQRGNFPDRFSGHQFPNYSSELNVNALLLGDSALYLCASSLKEAAYEQYFGPGTRLTVT.

There are a few counts of this clone. The V call is TRBV14, the J call TRBJ1-1; D unclear. The CDR3 contains 11 residues. V lost 3 bases and J 5 bases, leaving 4 bases between the germline ends. The germline gives CDR1 SGHDN, CDR2 FVKESK. The CDR3 nucleotides are TGTGCCAGCAGCCATAGAACTGAAGCTTTCTTT. Translated: CASSHRTEAFF.

The chain links TRBV7-2 to TRBJ1-3; the D gene is possibly TRBD1 (6 bases). The CDR3 length is 15 residues. Germline loops: CDR1 SGHTA, CDR2 FQGNSA. The V end lost 1 base, the J end lost 4 bases, and 11 bases lay between the germline ends. This CDR3 is CASSLVPDSGNTIYF. The CDR3 DNA follows: TGTGCCAGCAGCTTAGTCCCGGACAGCGGAAACACCATATATTTT.

The chain links TRBV5-1 to TRBJ2-1, with TRBD2 matching 12 bases. V dropped 4 bases and J dropped 7; count of bases not matched to a gene: 9. Germline loops: CDR1 SGHRS, CDR2 YFSETQ. The CDR3 loop spans 16 amino acids. In DNA form, the CDR3 reads TGCGCCAGCAGCATAACCGGGACTAGCGGGTTGAATGAGCAGTTCTTC. Its translation: CASSITGTSGLNEQFF.

Here the CDR3 DNA reads TGCGCCAGCAGCCAGGGACTAAAGCTCTACGAGCAGTACTTC. It is translated as CASSQGLKLYEQYF. The chain employs TRBV4-3 and TRBJ2-7; the match to TRBD2 covers 7 bases. The CDR3 covers 14 residues. Germline V gives CDR1 LGHNA, CDR2 YSLEER. V trimming: 3 bases; J trimming: 3 bases; junction bases outside the gene matches: 5.

The gene calls are TRBV9 and TRBJ2-1; a weak D match, TRBD2 (6 bases). Germline CDR1 and CDR2: SGDLS and YYNGEE. Trimming shortened V by 5 bases and J by 2 bases, and 14 bases separated the two germline ends. The CDR3 runs to 15 residues. The CDR3 DNA sequence: TGTGCCAGCAGTAAGTGGGGGGAGACCTACAATGAGCAGTTCTTC. Translation: CASSKWGETYNEQFF. Full variable domain (remainder filled in from reference TRBV9 and TRBJ2-1): DSGVTQTPKHLITATGQRVTLRCSPRSGDLSVYWYQQSLDQGLQFLIQYYNGEERAKGNILERFSAQQFPDLHSELNLSSLELGDSALYFCASSKWGETYNEQFFGPGTRLTVL.

The chain has TRBV19 and TRBJ1-4; D might be TRBD1 (5 bases). The CDR3 contains 14 residues. Germline V gene data show CDR1 as LNHDA and CDR2 as SQIVND (reference sequence). Trimming stripped 5 bases from V and 4 bases from J, with 11 bases between. The CDR3 region has the DNA TGTGCCAGTAGTCTAAGAGACAGTAATGAAAAACTGTTTTTT. Residues: CASSLRDSNEKLFF.

The rearrangement uses TRBV15 and TRBJ2-1, with D unresolved. The CDR3 extends over 15 amino acids. Germline CDR1 reads LNHNV; CDR2 reads YYDKDF (reference sequence). V was trimmed by 0 bases and J by 2 bases, leaving 8 bases between them. The CDR3 DNA follows: TGTGCCACCAGCAGAGAGGCAGGTACCTACAATGAGCAGTTCTTC. Its protein is CATSREAGTYNEQFF.

This chain links TRBV7-8 with TRBJ2-7; perhaps TRBD1 as D (5 bases). V lost 1 base and J 3 bases, leaving 10 bases between the germline ends. The germline gives CDR1 SGHVS, CDR2 FQNEAQ. The length of the CDR3 is 14 residues. The CDR3 reads CASSLETGYYEQYF. DNA of the CDR3: TGTGCCAGCAGCTTAGAAACAGGATACTACGAGCAGTACTTC.

The chain uses TRBV25-1 and TRBJ2-3; TRBD2 is a possible D gene (6 bases). V was clipped by 1 base and J by 1 base, with 9 bases between them. Germline V lookup: CDR1 MGHDK, CDR2 SYGVNS. This CDR3 contains 15 residues. The DNA of the CDR3 is TGTGCCAGCAGTGAATTTGGAGGGGGCACAGATACGCAGTATTTT. It codes for CASSEFGGGTDTQYF.